Below are 23 T cell receptor beta chains sequenced from a single sample in a study of T cells after yellow fever vaccination. MiXCR, run by TCRdb on the 5' RACE reads, gives a single entry per CDR3 protein. Of around 310,000 distinct CDR3 sequences listed, 3.5% to 4.5% are singletons. Here the sequenced sample was PBMCs, taken 15 days after the yellow fever booster vaccination. The receptors were sampled from a man aged 18-30 years who received the YFV17D yellow fever vaccine.

This chain links TRBV7-2 with TRBJ2-1; D possibly corresponds to TRBD1 (6 bases). V lost 4 bases and J lost 7, with 17 bases in between. From germline, CDR1 is SGHTA and CDR2 FQGNSA. This CDR3 spans 15 amino acids. The DNA for the CDR3 is TGTGCCAGCAGCTCAACAGCGGACAGAATTAATGAGCAGTTCTTC. This sequence encodes CASSSTADRINEQFF. The variable domain in full, completed from reference TRBV7-2 and TRBJ2-1, reads GAGVSQSPSNKVTEKGKDVELRCDPISGHTALYWYRQSLGQGLEFLIYFQGNSAPDKSGLPSDRFSAERTGGSVSTLTIQRTQQEDSAVYLCASSSTADRINEQFFGPGTRLTVL.

This rearrangement joins TRBV5-6 to TRBJ1-2; D is ambiguous. This CDR3 is 14 amino acids long. The germline gives CDR1 SGHDT, CDR2 YYEEEE. V lost 1 base and J lost 4, with 11 bases in between. CDR3 in DNA: TGTGCCAGCAGCTTGAGGCAGGAGGGCTATGGCTACACCTTC. The encoded protein is CASSLRQEGYGYTF.

The rearrangement links TRBV20-1 to TRBJ1-3; tentatively, D is TRBD1 (6 bases). V shed 6 bases and J shed 0 bases, with 12 bases lying between them. The germline V gene has CDR1 DFQATT and CDR2 SNEGSKA (reference sequence). The CDR3 covers 14 residues. The CDR3 sequence: CSALDRSSGNTIYF. CDR3 coding DNA: TGCAGTGCGTTGGACAGATCCTCTGGAAACACCATATATTTT.

The table lists this clonotype with a few counts. The rearrangement joins TRBV5-6 to TRBJ2-1, with D hard to call. CDR1 is SGHDT, CDR2 YYEEEE, per germline. V was shortened by 6 bases and J by 6 bases, with 22 bases between the two germline ends. This CDR3 contains 16 residues. CDR3 in DNA: TGTGCCAGCACCTCCCCGCGCCGGGCCCAACCCAATGAGCAGTTCTTC. It yields the protein CASTSPRRAQPNEQFF.

The sample holds many counts of this clonotype. J is TRBJ2-7 and V is TRBV10-2; 12 nucleotides agree with TRBD2. This CDR3 contains 14 residues. Germline V lookup: CDR1 WSHSY, CDR2 SAAADI. V was pared by 5 bases and J by 8 bases, with 7 bases of the junction left unmatched. The CDR3 is CASSLTSGSYKQYV. The CDR3 region has the DNA TGCGCCAGCAGTCTGACTAGCGGGAGCTATAAGCAGTACGTC.

This clonotype was recorded at least ten times. CDR3 bases: TGCGCCAGCAGCTGGCACCCTCAGGGGGATAGCAATCAGCCCCAGCATTTT. Translation gives CASSWHPQGDSNQPQHF. The chain couples TRBV5-1 to TRBJ1-5, with TRBD1 matching over 7 bases. The CDR3 sequence is 17 residues long. Germline CDR1 is SGHRS and CDR2 is YFSETQ. The J segment lost 0 bases and the V segment lost 3 bases, leaving 9 bases of the junction unmatched.

The chain has TRBV3-1 and TRBJ2-1; TRBD2 might be the D (5 bases). Trimming took 6 bases from V and 10 from J, leaving 16 bases between them. The CDR3 contains 13 residues. Per the germline V gene, CDR1 is LGHDT and CDR2 is YNNKEL (reference sequence). CDR3 coding DNA: TGTGCCAGCAGTGGGATCAGCGGTCTGGAGCAGTTCTTC. Its protein is CASSGISGLEQFF.

This clonotype was picked up a small number of times. The CDR3 bases are TGTGCCACCTCACCCGGACAGAACTATGGCTACACCTTC. Its translation: CATSPGQNYGYTF. The chain employs TRBV15 and TRBJ1-2; D is perhaps TRBD1 (6 bases). Trimming removed 8 bases at V and 2 bases at J, with 12 bases between. The germline gives CDR1 LNHNV, CDR2 YYDKDF (reference sequence). The CDR3 sequence is 13 residues long.

This clonotype was counted many times. J is TRBJ1-5 and V is TRBV6-5; D remains unclear. Germline values: CDR1 MNHEY, CDR2 SVGAGI. With 3 bases removed from V and 4 bases from J, the gap between germline ends came to 10 bases. The CDR3 spans 14 residues. In DNA form, the CDR3 reads TGTGCCAGCAGTTATTCCGGACCAAATCAGCCCCAGCATTTT. It is translated as CASSYSGPNQPQHF.

The table lists this clonotype with many counts. This chain joins TRBV20-1 and TRBJ2-1; no clear D. V lost 7 bases and J lost 13, with 17 bases in between. Germline V gives CDR1 DFQATT, CDR2 SNEGSKA (reference sequence). The CDR3 loop spans 11 amino acids. The CDR3 reads CSVRDLKSQFF. CDR3 sequence (DNA): TGCAGTGTCAGAGATCTAAAGTCTCAGTTCTTC.

This clonotype appeared many times. The J gene is TRBJ2-3, the V gene TRBV5-1; D uncertain. This CDR3 has 16 amino acids. Deletions cut 9 bases from V and 1 base from J, with 21 bases between. CDR1 is SGHRS and CDR2 is YFSETQ in the germline V gene. The CDR3 region is CATDTPYNTGTDTQYF. CDR3 nucleotides: TGCGCCACCGATACCCCTTATAACACTGGCACAGATACGCAGTATTTT.

This clonotype was seen repeatedly, ten times or more. V and J are TRBV10-3 and TRBJ2-7, with D tentatively TRBD1 (5 bases). Germline values: CDR1 ENHRY, CDR2 SYGVKD. The CDR3 totals 12 residues. The V and J ends lost 2 bases and 5 bases respectively, with 7 bases between them. CDR3 in amino acids: CAISEQGNEQYV. The DNA of the CDR3 is TGTGCCATCAGTGAGCAGGGAAACGAGCAGTACGTC.

This clonotype has a count of ten or more. This chain connects TRBV7-9 to TRBJ1-1; D is unresolved. Looked up from germline, CDR1 is SEHNR and CDR2 is FQNEAQ (reference sequence). This CDR3 has 15 residues. Deletions cut 1 base from V and 0 bases from J, with 9 bases between. The CDR3 bases are TGTGCCAGCAGCTTAGGGAGTAGGGTGAACACTGAAGCTTTCTTT. This encodes CASSLGSRVNTEAFF.

This sequence joins TRBV4-3 and TRBJ1-1; TRBD1 agrees at 9 bases. J lost 3 bases, V lost 4 bases, and 9 bases had no gene match. The CDR3 length is 16 residues. The germline V gene encodes CDR1 LGHNA and CDR2 YSLEER. The CDR3 nucleotides read TGCGCCAGCAGCCCCACAGGGGGCGCTTGGGACACTGAAGCTTTCTTT. Translation: CASSPTGGAWDTEAFF.

The table lists this clonotype with many counts. One end of the junction fails to match germline, which may point to a read error. The J gene is TRBJ2-3, the V gene TRBV20-1; no reliable D call. This CDR3 has 13 amino acids. The germline CDR1 and CDR2 sequences are DFQATT and SNEGSKA (reference sequence). CDR3 residues: CSARDGSVRWSRF. The CDR3 bases are TGCAGTGCTAGAGATGGGTCGGTCAGATGGAGTCGTTTT.

V usage is TRBV20-1 and J usage is TRBJ2-5; TRBD2 agrees at 10 bases. V gave up 3 bases and J gave up 4 bases; unmatched junction bases: 14. Germline V gene sequence: CDR1 DFQATT, CDR2 SNEGSKA (reference sequence). The CDR3 runs 17 residues. The CDR3 nucleotides read TGCAGTGCTAGTCAGGCTAGCGGGGGAGGCTGGAGAGAGACCCAGTACTTC. This codes for CSASQASGGGWRETQYF.

This clonotype showed up many times. The rearrangement uses TRBV20-1 and TRBJ2-7, with 12 bases lining up with TRBD2. In germline, CDR1 is DFQATT, CDR2 SNEGSKA (reference sequence). Germline trimming cut 5 bases from V and 1 base from J; bases unmatched to any gene: 3. There are 14 residues in the CDR3. This CDR3 reads CSALAGGLSYEQYV. CDR3 DNA sequence: TGCAGTGCTCTAGCGGGGGGGCTTTCCTACGAGCAGTACGTC.

This clonotype appeared many times. The V call is TRBV5-8, the J call TRBJ2-1, with 9 bases lining up with TRBD1. Germline lookup yields CDR1 SGHTS and CDR2 YDEGEE. This CDR3 has 14 residues. V dropped 2 bases and J dropped 5; count of bases not matched to a gene: 2. DNA of the CDR3: TGTGCCAGCAGCTTTGGGACAGGGAACAATGAGCAGTTCTTC. Its protein is CASSFGTGNNEQFF.

In its sample, this clonotype was seen a few times. This chain uses TRBV7-6 with TRBJ1-6; 7 nucleotides align to TRBD1. CDR1 is SGHVS, CDR2 FNYEAQ, per germline. V trimming: 0 bases; J trimming: 4 bases; junction bases outside the gene matches: 3. This CDR3 is built from 16 residues. Here the CDR3 DNA reads TGTGCCAGCAGCTTAGCCTCACAGGGGTATAATTCACCCCTCCACTTT. It encodes CASSLASQGYNSPLHF.

V is TRBV6-6 and J is TRBJ2-1, with D hard to call. CDR1 and CDR2 (germline): MNHNY, SVGAGI (reference sequence). The CDR3 runs 15 residues. V lost 2 bases to trimming and J lost 0 bases, with 8 bases between them. In DNA form, the CDR3 reads TGTGCCAGCAGTTACAGCTTCGCCTCCTACAATGAGCAGTTCTTC. Its translation is CASSYSFASYNEQFF.

This rearrangement joins TRBV7-2 to TRBJ2-3; 9 bases map to TRBD1. With 5 bases clipped from V and 2 bases from J, the junction kept 8 bases outside the gene matches. The CDR3 extends over 16 amino acids. Per the germline V gene, CDR1 is SGHTA and CDR2 is FQGNSA. The DNA of the CDR3 is TGTGCCAGCAGCGCCGGGGACAGGGTAAACACAGATACGCAGTATTTT. Amino acid sequence: CASSAGDRVNTDTQYF.

The chain employs TRBV18 and TRBJ2-5, with 10 bases lining up with TRBD2. Germline CDR1 reads KGHSH; CDR2 reads LQKENI. CDR3 length: 16 amino acids. V shed 3 bases and J 5 bases; nucleotides not matched to a gene: 9. CDR3 in DNA: TGTGCCAGCTCACCGGTAGCGGGGGGTTCTGTGGAGACCCAGTACTTC. Protein product: CASSPVAGGSVETQYF.

This clonotype was recorded at least ten times. J is TRBJ1-1 and V is TRBV5-5, with TRBD1 as a possible D gene (5 bases). The CDR3 spans 14 residues. The ends were cut back, 5 bases at V and 11 bases at J, with 22 bases in the middle. CDR1 and CDR2 from the germline V gene are SGHKS and YYEKEE (reference sequence). The CDR3 loop is CASRSIRGGVRAFF. As DNA, the CDR3 is TGTGCCAGCAGGTCGATTAGGGGAGGAGTACGCGCTTTCTTT.